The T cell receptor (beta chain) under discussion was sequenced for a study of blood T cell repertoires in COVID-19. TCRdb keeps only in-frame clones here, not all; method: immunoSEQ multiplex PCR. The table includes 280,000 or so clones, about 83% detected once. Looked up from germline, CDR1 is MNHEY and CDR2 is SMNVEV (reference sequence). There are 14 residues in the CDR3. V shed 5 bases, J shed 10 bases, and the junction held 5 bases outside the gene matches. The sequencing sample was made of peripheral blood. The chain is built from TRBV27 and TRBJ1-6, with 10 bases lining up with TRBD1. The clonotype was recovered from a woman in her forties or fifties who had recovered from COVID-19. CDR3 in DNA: TGTGCCAGCAGTCCGACAGGGGGCGCGTCACCCCTCCACTTT. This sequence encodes CASSPTGGASPLHF.